These T cell receptor beta chains were read from a single sample in a study of CD8 T cells in ankylosing spondylitis. TCRdb ran MiXCR on the 5' RACE reads and lists one entry per CDR3 protein. The sample gives roughly 700,000 distinct CDR3 sequences, roughly 19% of which show up once; under 20% is in the top ten. Sample: blood, either unsorted or a sorted T cell fraction (not recorded which). The receptors originated from a male donor with ankylosing spondylitis. Both conserved end residues are trimmed from each CDR3.

J gene: TRBJ2-6; V gene: TRBV4-3; CDR3 protein: ASSQDGPTGPSGANVLT
J gene: TRBJ2-3; V gene: TRBV12-3/TRBV12-4; CDR3 protein: ASSPRTSGVVDTQY
J gene: TRBJ2-7; V gene: TRBV5-1; CDR3 protein: ASRDQGNGEQY
J gene: TRBJ2-2; V gene: TRBV12-3/TRBV12-4; CDR3 protein: ASSIREGGELF
J gene: TRBJ1-4; V gene: TRBV4-3; CDR3 protein: ASSQQLIDTEKLF
J gene: TRBJ2-3; V gene: TRBV10-2; CDR3 protein: ASSALEHSSTDTQY
J gene: TRBJ2-7; V gene: TRBV29-1; CDR3 protein: SARMGGAEQY
J gene: TRBJ2-5; V gene: TRBV7-3; CDR3 protein: ASSLTASGTHQETQY
J gene: TRBJ2-1; V gene: TRBV11-2; CDR3 protein: ASSTGQVGYVQF
J gene: TRBJ2-2; V gene: TRBV7-8; CDR3 protein: ASSVTSGSLTGELF
J gene: TRBJ1-2; V gene: TRBV4-2; CDR3 protein: ASSQGGGNPVGYT
J gene: TRBJ2-3; V gene: TRBV20-1; CDR3 protein: SARSPDTQY
J gene: TRBJ1-5; V gene: TRBV3-1; CDR3 protein: ASSQNRGRNQPQH
J gene: TRBJ2-1; V gene: TRBV5-5; CDR3 protein: ASSGGWDVDNEQF
J gene: TRBJ1-2; V gene: TRBV4-2; CDR3 protein: ASSQPMGLNYGYT
J gene: TRBJ1-3; V gene: TRBV3-1; CDR3 protein: ASSQQGAGSGNTIY
J gene: TRBJ2-1; V gene: TRBV29-1; CDR3 protein: SVPTSGRFNEQF
J gene: TRBJ2-7; V gene: TRBV9; CDR3 protein: ASSVGRGGFYEQY
J gene: TRBJ1-2; V gene: TRBV4-1; CDR3 protein: ASSQVPGANGYT
J gene: TRBJ1-5; V gene: TRBV5-6; CDR3 protein: ASRRGASNQPQH
J gene: TRBJ1-4; V gene: TRBV20-1; CDR3 protein: SARAEGVRLNEKLF
J gene: TRBJ1-1; V gene: TRBV6-5; CDR3 protein: ASWSRNTEAF
J gene: TRBJ2-7; V gene: TRBV5-1; CDR3 protein: ASSHRDGTYEQY
J gene: TRBJ2-3; V gene: TRBV7-2; CDR3 protein: ASIPPGTRADTQY
J gene: TRBJ2-3; V gene: TRBV20-1; CDR3 protein: SAEGLAGGFGDTQY
J gene: TRBJ2-7; V gene: TRBV7-2; CDR3 protein: ASSPSGQGFYEQY
J gene: TRBJ2-2; V gene: TRBV29-1; CDR3 protein: SVVREGNTGELF
J gene: TRBJ2-1; V gene: TRBV4-1; CDR3 protein: ASSQASGEGRDREQF
J gene: TRBJ2-7; V gene: TRBV5-1; CDR3 protein: ASSWAGSNEQY
J gene: TRBJ2-3; V gene: TRBV20-1; CDR3 protein: SAVAGSVDTQY
J gene: TRBJ2-7; V gene: TRBV7-2; CDR3 protein: ASSTSGSGEQY
J gene: TRBJ2-1; V gene: TRBV13; CDR3 protein: ASSRQGWNYNEQF
J gene: TRBJ2-7; V gene: TRBV19; CDR3 protein: ASRPAGVPEQY
J gene: TRBJ2-3; V gene: TRBV12-3/TRBV12-4; CDR3 protein: ASSGRGSTDTQY
J gene: TRBJ2-7; V gene: TRBV4-1; CDR3 protein: ASSPTGRADEQY
J gene: TRBJ1-2; V gene: TRBV29-1; CDR3 protein: SVDSYYGYT
J gene: TRBJ2-7; V gene: TRBV29-1; CDR3 protein: SVEARAINGGAYEQY
J gene: TRBJ1-4; V gene: TRBV2; CDR3 protein: ASSDGRPNEKLF
J gene: TRBJ1-3; V gene: TRBV3-1; CDR3 protein: ASSLSGSAGNTIY
J gene: TRBJ1-4; V gene: TRBV4-1; CDR3 protein: ASSLAPGNEKLF
J gene: TRBJ1-2; V gene: TRBV21-1; CDR3 protein: ASSNPTGPNYGYT
J gene: TRBJ1-2; V gene: TRBV12-3/TRBV12-4; CDR3 protein: ASSPRALLDYGYT
J gene: TRBJ2-7; V gene: TRBV19; CDR3 protein: ASSRTGAISYEQY
J gene: TRBJ1-1; V gene: TRBV29-1; CDR3 protein: SVEDSGQGNTEAF
J gene: TRBJ2-2; V gene: TRBV21-1; CDR3 protein: ASSFWRGNTGELF
J gene: TRBJ1-1; V gene: TRBV11-2; CDR3 protein: ASSSRSRGTEAF
J gene: TRBJ1-2; V gene: TRBV6-4; CDR3 protein: ASSEGPGVIYGYT
J gene: TRBJ2-1; V gene: TRBV7-9; CDR3 protein: ASSRNTPTGAGNEQF